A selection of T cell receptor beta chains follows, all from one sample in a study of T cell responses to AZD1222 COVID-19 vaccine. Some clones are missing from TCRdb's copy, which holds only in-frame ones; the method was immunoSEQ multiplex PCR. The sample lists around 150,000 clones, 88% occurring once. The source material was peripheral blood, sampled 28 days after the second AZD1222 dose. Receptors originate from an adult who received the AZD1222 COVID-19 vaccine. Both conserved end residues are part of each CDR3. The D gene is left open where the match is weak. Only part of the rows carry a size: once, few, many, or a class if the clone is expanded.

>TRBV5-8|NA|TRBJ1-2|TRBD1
CASGATGQGENTF
TGTGCCAGCGGAGCAACGGGACAGGGAGAGAACACCTTC
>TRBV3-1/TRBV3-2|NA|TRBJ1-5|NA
CASSQGSQPQHF
TGTGCCAGCAGCCAGGGGTCTCAGCCCCAGCATTTT
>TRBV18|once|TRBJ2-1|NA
CASSPPGADEQFF
TGTGCCAGCTCACCACCAGGGGCGGATGAGCAGTTCTTC
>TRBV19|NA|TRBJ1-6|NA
CASSISRAGVDSPLHF
TGTGCCAGTAGTATTTCCCGGGCAGGGGTGGATTCACCCCTCCACTTT
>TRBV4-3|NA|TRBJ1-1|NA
CASSQERARYGEAFF
TGCGCCAGCAGCCAAGAAAGGGCGCGGTATGGTGAAGCTTTCTTT
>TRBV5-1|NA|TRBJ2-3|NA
CASSLGGTDTQYF
TGCGCCAGCAGCTTGGGGGGCACAGATACGCAGTATTTT
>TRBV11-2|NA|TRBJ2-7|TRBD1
CASSLGAGTGAYEQYF
TGTGCCAGCAGCTTAGGGGCCGGGACAGGGGCCTACGAGCAGTACTTC
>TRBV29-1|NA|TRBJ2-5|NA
CSVRGLGGTQYF
TGCAGCGTTCGAGGACTGGGTGGGACCCAGTACTTC
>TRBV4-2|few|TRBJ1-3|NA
CASSYSGGGLSGNTIYF
TGTGCCAGCAGCTACAGCGGTGGGGGCTTAAGTGGAAACACCATATATTTT
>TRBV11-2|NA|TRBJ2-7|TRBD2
CASSPHEGRAYEQYF
TGTGCCAGCAGCCCGCACGAGGGGAGGGCCTACGAGCAGTACTTC
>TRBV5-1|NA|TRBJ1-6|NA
CASREMRTESSNSPLHF
TGCGCCAGCAGAGAGATGAGGACGGAGTCCTCTAATTCACCCCTCCACTTT
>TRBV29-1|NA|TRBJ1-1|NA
CSVQGFGNTEAFF
TGCAGCGTGCAGGGGTTTGGGAACACTGAAGCTTTCTTT
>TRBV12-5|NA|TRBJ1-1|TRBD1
CASGLGQGRAAFF
TGTGCTAGTGGTTTGGGACAGGGGAGGGCAGCTTTCTTT
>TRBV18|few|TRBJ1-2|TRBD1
CASSPDRANYGYTF
TGTGCCAGCTCACCGGACAGGGCGAACTATGGCTACACCTTC
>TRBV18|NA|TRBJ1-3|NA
CASSPGGSTGNTIYF
TGTGCCAGCTCACCAGGGGGTTCTACTGGAAACACCATATATTTT
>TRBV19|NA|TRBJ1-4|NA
CASRNLGTTNEKLFF
TGTGCCAGTAGAAATTTGGGAACAACTAATGAAAAACTGTTTTTT
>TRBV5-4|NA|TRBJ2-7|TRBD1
CASSSWGQGPEQYF
TGTGCCAGCAGCTCGTGGGGACAGGGGCCCGAGCAGTACTTC
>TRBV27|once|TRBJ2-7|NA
CASSLSRSSYEQYF
TGTGCCAGCAGTTTATCGAGAAGTTCCTACGAGCAGTACTTC
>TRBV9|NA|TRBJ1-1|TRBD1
CASSTGDTEAFF
TGTGCCAGCAGTACAGGGGACACTGAAGCTTTCTTT
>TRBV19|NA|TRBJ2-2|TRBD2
CASSLGTSGGTGELFF
TGTGCCAGTAGTTTAGGGACTAGCGGGGGCACCGGGGAGCTGTTTTTT
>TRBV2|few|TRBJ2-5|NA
CASWGETQYF
TGTGCCAGCTGGGGAGAGACCCAGTACTTC
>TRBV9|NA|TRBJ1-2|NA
CASSRRGYTF
TGTGCCAGCAGCCGGCGTGGCTACACCTTC
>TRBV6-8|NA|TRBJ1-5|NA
CARFGVESNQPQHF
TGTGCCAGGTTCGGGGTGGAGAGCAATCAGCCCCAGCATTTT
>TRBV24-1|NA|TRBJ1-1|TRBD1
CATRTGGTEAFF
TGTGCCACCAGAACAGGGGGTACTGAAGCTTTCTTT
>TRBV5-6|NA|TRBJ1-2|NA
CASSRYSGSGYTF
TGTGCCAGCAGCCGGTATAGCGGGAGCGGCTACACCTTC
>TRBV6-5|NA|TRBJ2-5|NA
CASSYGGSGSETQYF
TGTGCCAGCAGTTACGGTGGTTCGGGGTCGGAGACCCAGTACTTC
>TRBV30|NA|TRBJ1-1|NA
CAWSQTNRNTEAFF
TGTGCCTGGAGTCAAACGAACAGAAACACTGAAGCTTTCTTT
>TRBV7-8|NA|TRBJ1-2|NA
CASSLEGGPNYGYTF
TGTGCCAGCAGCTTAGAAGGGGGTCCTAACTATGGCTACACCTTC
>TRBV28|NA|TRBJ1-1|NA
CASSFYPGQGIFEAFF
TGTGCCAGCAGTTTTTACCCCGGGCAGGGCATCTTTGAAGCTTTCTTT
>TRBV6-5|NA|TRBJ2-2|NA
CASSYSMGHSTGELFF
TGTGCCAGCAGTTACTCGATGGGACACAGCACCGGGGAGCTGTTTTTT
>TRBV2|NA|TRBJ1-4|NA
CASRGVRTNEKLFF
TGTGCCAGCCGAGGCGTGAGAACTAATGAAAAACTGTTTTTT
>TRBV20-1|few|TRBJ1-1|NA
CSAGPYTEAFF
TGCAGTGCGGGGCCTTACACTGAAGCTTTCTTT
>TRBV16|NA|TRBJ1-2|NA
CASHDGGLGYGYTF
TGTGCCAGCCACGACGGGGGGCTTGGCTATGGCTACACCTTC
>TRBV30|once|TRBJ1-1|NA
CAWTPPEYEGNTEAFF
TGTGCCTGGACCCCCCCTGAATATGAGGGGAACACTGAAGCTTTCTTT
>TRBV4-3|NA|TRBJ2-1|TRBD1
CASSQDLRTGGPYNEQFF
TGCGCCAGCAGCCAAGATCTCAGGACAGGAGGCCCCTACAATGAGCAGTTCTTC
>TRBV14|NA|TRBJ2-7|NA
CASSRDSTYEQYF
TGTGCCAGCAGCCGAGACAGTACCTACGAGCAGTACTTC
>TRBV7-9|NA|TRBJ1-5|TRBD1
CASSLEQGSIHF
TGTGCCAGCAGCTTAGAACAGGGGAGTATACATTTT
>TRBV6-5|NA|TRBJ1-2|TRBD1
CASSYSGTGGGYTF
TGTGCCAGCAGTTACTCGGGGACAGGTGGTGGCTACACCTTC
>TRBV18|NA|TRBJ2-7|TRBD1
CASSVATGVHEQYF
TGTGCCAGCTCAGTTGCGACAGGGGTCCACGAGCAGTACTTC
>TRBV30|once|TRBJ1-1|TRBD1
CAWSAPGGAFF
TGTGCCTGGAGTGCCCCAGGGGGGGCTTTCTTT
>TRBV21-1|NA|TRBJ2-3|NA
CASSRATLAVSTDTQYF
TGTGCCAGCAGCAGGGCGACTCTAGCGGTGAGCACAGATACGCAGTATTTT
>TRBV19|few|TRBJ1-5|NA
CASSIAVAQPQHF
TGTGCCAGTAGTATCGCAGTGGCTCAGCCCCAGCATTTT
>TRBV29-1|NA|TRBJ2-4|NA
CSVEFDESKNIQYF
TGCAGCGTTGAATTTGATGAGTCCAAAAACATTCAGTACTTC
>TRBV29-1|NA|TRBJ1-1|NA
CSATGRLGVSEAFF
TGCAGCGCCACCGGCCGACTTGGGGTCTCTGAAGCTTTCTTT
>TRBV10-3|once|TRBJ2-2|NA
CAISESPENTGELFF
TGTGCCATCAGTGAGTCCCCCGAGAACACCGGGGAGCTGTTTTTT
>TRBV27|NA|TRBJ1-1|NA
CASSPFPNTEAFF
TGTGCCAGCAGCCCCTTCCCGAACACTGAAGCTTTCTTT
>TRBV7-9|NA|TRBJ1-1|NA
CASSFSGYEAFF
TGTGCCAGCAGCTTTTCAGGATATGAAGCTTTCTTT
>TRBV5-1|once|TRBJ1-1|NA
CASSLATVMNTEAFF
TGCGCCAGCAGCTTGGCGACGGTGATGAACACTGAAGCTTTCTTT
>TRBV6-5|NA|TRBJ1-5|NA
CASRGSGPRGPQHF
TGTGCCAGCAGGGGCTCGGGACCCCGAGGGCCCCAGCATTTT
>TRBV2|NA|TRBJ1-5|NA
CASSEARRDQPQHF
TGTGCCAGCAGTGAAGCGCGGCGGGATCAGCCCCAGCATTTT
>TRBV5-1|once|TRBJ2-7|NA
CASSLALAGYEQYF
TGCGCCAGCAGCTTGGCCCTTGCCGGTTACGAGCAGTACTTC
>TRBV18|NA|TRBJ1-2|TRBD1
CASSPNRDRATHGYTF
TGTGCCAGCTCACCCAACCGGGACAGGGCCACCCATGGCTACACCTTC
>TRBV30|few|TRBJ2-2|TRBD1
CAWSSAGTENTGELFF
TGTGCCTGGAGTTCGGCCGGGACAGAGAACACCGGGGAGCTGTTTTTT
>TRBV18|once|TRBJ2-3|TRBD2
CASALDGGGQYF
TGTGCCAGCGCCCTCGACGGGGGGGGGCAGTATTTT
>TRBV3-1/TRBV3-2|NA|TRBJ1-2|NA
CASSSLLGGYTF
TGTGCCAGCAGCTCCCTTTTAGGTGGCTACACCTTC
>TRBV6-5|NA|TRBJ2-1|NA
CASSYTGSYNEQFF
TGTGCCAGCAGTTATACGGGATCCTACAATGAGCAGTTCTTC
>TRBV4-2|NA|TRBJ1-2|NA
CASSQVGGEGYTF
TGTGCCAGCAGCCAAGTAGGGGGGGAAGGCTACACCTTC
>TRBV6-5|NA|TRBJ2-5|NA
CASSNRGLQETQYF
TGTGCCAGCAGTAACCGGGGACTCCAAGAGACCCAGTACTTC